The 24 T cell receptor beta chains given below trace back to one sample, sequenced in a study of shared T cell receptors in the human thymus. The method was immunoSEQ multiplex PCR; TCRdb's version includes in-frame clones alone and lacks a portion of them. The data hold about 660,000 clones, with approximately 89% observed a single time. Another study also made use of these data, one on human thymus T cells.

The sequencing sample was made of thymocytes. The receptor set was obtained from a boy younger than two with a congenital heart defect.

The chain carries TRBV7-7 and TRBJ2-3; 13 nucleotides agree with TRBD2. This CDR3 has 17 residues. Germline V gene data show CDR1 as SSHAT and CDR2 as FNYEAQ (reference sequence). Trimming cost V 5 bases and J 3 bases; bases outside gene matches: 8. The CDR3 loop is CASSITSGRAWTDTQYF. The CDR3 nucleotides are TGTGCCAGCAGCATTACTAGCGGGAGGGCCTGGACAGATACGCAGTATTTT.

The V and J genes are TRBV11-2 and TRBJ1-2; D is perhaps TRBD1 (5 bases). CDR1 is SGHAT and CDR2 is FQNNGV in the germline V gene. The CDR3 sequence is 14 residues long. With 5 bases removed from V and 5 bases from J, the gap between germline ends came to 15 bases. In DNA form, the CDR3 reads TGTGCCAGCAGCACCAAAGACAGCAGTTATGGCTACACCTTC. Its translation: CASSTKDSSYGYTF. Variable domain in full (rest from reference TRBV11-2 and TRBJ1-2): EAGVAQSPRYKIIEKRQSVAFWCNPISGHATLYWYQQILGQGPKLLIQFQNNGVVDDSQLPKDRFSAERLKGVDSTLKIQPAKLEDSAVYLCASSTKDSSYGYTFGSGTRLTVV.

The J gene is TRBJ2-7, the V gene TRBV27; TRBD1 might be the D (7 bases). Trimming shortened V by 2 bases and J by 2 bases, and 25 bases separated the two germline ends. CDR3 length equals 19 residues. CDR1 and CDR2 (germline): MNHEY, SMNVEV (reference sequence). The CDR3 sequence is CASSLGTAGYNFNPYEQYF. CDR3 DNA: TGTGCCAGCAGTTTAGGGACAGCGGGTTATAATTTTAACCCCTACGAGCAGTACTTC.

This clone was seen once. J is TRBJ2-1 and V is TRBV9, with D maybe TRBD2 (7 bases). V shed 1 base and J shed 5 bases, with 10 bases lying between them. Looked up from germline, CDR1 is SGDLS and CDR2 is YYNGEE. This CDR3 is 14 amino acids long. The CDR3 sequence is CASSVTGGHNEQFF. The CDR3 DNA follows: TGTGCCAGCAGCGTAACGGGGGGCCACAATGAGCAGTTCTTC.

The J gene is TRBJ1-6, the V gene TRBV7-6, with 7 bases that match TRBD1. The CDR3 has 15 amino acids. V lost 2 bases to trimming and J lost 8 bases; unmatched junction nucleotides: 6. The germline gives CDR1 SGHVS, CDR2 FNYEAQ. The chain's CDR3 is CASSLKQGMYSPLHF. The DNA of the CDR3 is TGTGCCAGCAGCTTAAAACAGGGGATGTATTCACCCCTCCACTTT. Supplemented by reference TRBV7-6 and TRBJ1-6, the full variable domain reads GAGVSQSPRYKVTKRGQDVALRCDPISGHVSLYWYRQALGQGPEFLTYFNYEAQQDKSGLPNDRFSAERPEGSISTLTIQRTEQRDSAMYRCASSLKQGMYSPLHFGNGTRLTVT.

The CDR3 here is CASSLIRGLGNSPLHF. For the CDR3, the DNA is TGTGCCAGCAGCTTAATCAGGGGACTAGGTAATTCACCCCTCCACTTT. The chain links TRBV11-2 to TRBJ1-6, with D perhaps matching TRBD1 (6 bases). Germline loops: CDR1 SGHAT, CDR2 FQNNGV. The CDR3 runs 16 residues. Trimming cost V 2 bases and J 6 bases, with 14 bases left between them.

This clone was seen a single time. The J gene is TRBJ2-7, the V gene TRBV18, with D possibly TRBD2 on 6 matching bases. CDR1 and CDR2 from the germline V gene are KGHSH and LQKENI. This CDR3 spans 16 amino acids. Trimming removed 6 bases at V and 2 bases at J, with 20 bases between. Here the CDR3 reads CASSPDGTGGPYEQYF. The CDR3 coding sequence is TGTGCCAGCTCCCCGGACGGTACAGGAGGGCCCTACGAGCAGTACTTC.

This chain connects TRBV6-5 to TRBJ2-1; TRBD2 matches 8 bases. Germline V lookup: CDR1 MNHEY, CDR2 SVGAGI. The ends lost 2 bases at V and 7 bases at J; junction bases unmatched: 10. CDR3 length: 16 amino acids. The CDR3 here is CASSYRGTRGLNEQFF. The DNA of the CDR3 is TGTGCCAGCAGTTACCGCGGGACTAGGGGTTTGAATGAGCAGTTCTTC.

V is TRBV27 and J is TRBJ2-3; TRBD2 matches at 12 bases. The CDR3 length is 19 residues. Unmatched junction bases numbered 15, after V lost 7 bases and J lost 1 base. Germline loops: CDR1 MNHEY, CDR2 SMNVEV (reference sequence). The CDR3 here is CASTQHPSGRGLGTDTQYF. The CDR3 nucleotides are TGTGCCAGCACCCAACACCCTAGCGGGAGGGGCCTCGGCACAGATACGCAGTATTTT.

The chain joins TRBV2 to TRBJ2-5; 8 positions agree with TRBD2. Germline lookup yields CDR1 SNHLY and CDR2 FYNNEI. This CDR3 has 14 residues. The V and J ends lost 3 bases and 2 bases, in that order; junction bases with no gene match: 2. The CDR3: CASSDAGGQETQYF. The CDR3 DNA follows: TGTGCCAGCAGTGATGCGGGAGGACAAGAGACCCAGTACTTC. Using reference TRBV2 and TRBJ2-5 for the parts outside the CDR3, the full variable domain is EPEVTQTPSHQVTQMGQEVILRCVPISNHLYFYWYRQILGQKVEFLVSFYNNEISEKSEIFDDQFSVERPDGSNFTLKIRSTKLEDSAMYFCASSDAGGQETQYFGPGTRLLVL.

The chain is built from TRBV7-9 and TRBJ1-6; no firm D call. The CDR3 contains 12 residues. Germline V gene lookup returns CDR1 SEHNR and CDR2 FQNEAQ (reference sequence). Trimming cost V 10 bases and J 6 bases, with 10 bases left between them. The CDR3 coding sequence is TGTGCCACCGGGGTTCCTAATTCACCCCTCCACTTT. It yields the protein CATGVPNSPLHF.

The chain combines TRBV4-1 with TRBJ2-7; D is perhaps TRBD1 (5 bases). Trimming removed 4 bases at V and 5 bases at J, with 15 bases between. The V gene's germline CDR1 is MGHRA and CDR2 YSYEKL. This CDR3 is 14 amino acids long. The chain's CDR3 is CASSPSGQGDEQYF. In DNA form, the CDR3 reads TGCGCCAGCAGCCCATCCGGGCAGGGTGACGAGCAGTACTTC.

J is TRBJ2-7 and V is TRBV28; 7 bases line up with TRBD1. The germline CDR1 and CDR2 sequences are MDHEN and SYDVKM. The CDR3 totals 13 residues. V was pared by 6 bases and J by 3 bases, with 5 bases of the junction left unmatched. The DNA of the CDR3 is TGTGCCAGCAGACCCGGGACAGACTACGAGCAGTACTTC. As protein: CASRPGTDYEQYF.

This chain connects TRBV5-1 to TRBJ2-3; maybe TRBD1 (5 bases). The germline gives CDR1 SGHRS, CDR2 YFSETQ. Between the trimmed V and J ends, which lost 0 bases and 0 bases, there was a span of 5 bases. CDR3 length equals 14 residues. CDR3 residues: CASSLDRSTDTQYF. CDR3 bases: TGCGCCAGCAGCTTGGACAGGAGCACAGATACGCAGTATTTT.

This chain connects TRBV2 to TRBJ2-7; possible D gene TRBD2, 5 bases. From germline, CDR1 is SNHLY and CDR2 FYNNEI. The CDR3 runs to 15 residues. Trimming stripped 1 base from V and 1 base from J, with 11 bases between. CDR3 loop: CASSEGLATSYEQYF. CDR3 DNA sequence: TGTGCCAGCAGTGAAGGGCTAGCAACGTCCTACGAGCAGTACTTC.

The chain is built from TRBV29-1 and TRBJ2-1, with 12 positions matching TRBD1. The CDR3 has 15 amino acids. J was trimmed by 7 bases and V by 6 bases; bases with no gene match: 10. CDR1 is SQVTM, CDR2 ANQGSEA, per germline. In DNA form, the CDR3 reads TGCAGCGTCGCCGGGACAGGGGGCTTAGAAAATGAGCAGTTCTTC. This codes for CSVAGTGGLENEQFF.

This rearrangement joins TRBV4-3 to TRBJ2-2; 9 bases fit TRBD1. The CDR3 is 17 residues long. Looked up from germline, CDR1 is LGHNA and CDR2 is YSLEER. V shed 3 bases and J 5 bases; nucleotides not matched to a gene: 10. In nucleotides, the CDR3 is TGCGCCAGCAGCCACGACAGGGGGGGCAAGGAGACCGGGGAGCTGTTTTTT. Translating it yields CASSHDRGGKETGELFF.

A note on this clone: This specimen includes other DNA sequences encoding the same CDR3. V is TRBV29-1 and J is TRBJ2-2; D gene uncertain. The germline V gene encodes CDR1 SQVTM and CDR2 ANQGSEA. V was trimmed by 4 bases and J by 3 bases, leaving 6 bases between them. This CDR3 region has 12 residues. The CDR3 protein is CSVGQDTGELFF. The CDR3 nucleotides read TGCAGCGTTGGACAAGACACCGGGGAGCTGTTTTTT.

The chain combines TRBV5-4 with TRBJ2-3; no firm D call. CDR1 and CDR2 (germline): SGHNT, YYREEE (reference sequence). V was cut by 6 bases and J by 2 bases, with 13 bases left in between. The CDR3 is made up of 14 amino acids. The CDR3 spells CASKEAPDTDTQYF. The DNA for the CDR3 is TGTGCCAGCAAAGAAGCCCCTGACACAGATACGCAGTATTTT. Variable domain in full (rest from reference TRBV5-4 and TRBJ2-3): ETGVTQSPTHLIKTRGQQVTLRCSSQSGHNTVSWYQQALGQGPQFIFQYYREEENGRGNFPPRFSGLQFPNYSSELNVNALELDDSALYLCASKEAPDTDTQYFGPGTRLTVL.

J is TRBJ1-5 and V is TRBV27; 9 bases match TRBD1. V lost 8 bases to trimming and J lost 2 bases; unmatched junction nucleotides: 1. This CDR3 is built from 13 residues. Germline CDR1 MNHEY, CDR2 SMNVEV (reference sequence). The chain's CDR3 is CASRDRGNQPQHF. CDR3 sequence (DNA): TGTGCCAGCCGGGACAGGGGCAATCAGCCCCAGCATTTT.

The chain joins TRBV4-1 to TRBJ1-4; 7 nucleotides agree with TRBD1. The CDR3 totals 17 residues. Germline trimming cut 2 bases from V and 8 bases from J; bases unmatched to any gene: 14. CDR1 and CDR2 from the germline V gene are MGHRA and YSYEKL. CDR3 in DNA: TGCGCCAGCAGCCAATCCCCCGCGGAGGGGGCGTTCGAAAAACTGTTTTTT. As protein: CASSQSPAEGAFEKLFF.

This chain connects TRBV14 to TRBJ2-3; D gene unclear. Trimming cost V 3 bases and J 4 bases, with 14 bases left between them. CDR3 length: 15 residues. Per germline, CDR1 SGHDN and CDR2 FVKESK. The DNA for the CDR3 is TGTGCCAGCAGCCATCGGCCGAGGAGAGCAGATACGCAGTATTTT. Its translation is CASSHRPRRADTQYF. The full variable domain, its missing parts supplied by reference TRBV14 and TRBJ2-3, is EAGVTQFPSHSVIEKGQTVTLRCDPISGHDNLYWYRRVMGKEIKFLLHFVKESKQDESGMPNNRFLAERTGGTYSTLKVQPAELEDSGVYFCASSHRPRRADTQYFGPGTRLTVL.

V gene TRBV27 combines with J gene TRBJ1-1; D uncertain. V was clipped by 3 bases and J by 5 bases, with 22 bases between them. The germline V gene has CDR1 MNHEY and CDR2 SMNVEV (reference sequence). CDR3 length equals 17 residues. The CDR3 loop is CASSFKTREGRKTEAFF. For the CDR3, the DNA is TGTGCCAGCAGTTTTAAGACCCGGGAAGGGAGAAAGACTGAAGCTTTCTTT.

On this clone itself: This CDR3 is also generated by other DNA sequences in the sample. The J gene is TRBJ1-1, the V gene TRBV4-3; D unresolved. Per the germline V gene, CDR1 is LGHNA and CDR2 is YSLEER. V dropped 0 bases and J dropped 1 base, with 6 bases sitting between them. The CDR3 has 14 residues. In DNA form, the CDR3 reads TGCGCCAGCAGCCAAGATGGCGGGAACACTGAAGCTTTCTTT. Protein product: CASSQDGGNTEAFF.